These T cell receptor beta chains were read from a single sample in a study of a mutant IDH1 vaccine in newly diagnosed glioma. Sequencing was performed with immunoSEQ multiplex PCR; in TCRdb, only in-frame clones are kept and a portion is missing. The sample has about 36,000 clones, 75% to 85% seen once; the top ten hold about 16%. What these receptors recognize is not known. Sequencing used peripheral blood mononuclear cells (PBMCs), obtained from a glioma patient whose treatment included an IDH1 peptide vaccine. The receptors here all came from a woman aged 25 to 39 with glioma. Some clones in this sample may be carry-over from other donors' samples. CDR3s include the opening cysteine and the closing phenylalanine or tryptophan. The D gene is left open where the match is weak. Some rows have no size entry. The others give once, few or many, or a class for an expanded clone.

j_call clone_size v_call d_call cdr3_aa cdr3_nt
TRBJ1-5 . TRBV15 . CATSRDRNNYQPQHF TGTGCCACCAGCAGAGATCGGAACAATTATCAGCCCCAGCATTTT
TRBJ2-7 . TRBV28 . CASTHGGYEQYF TGTGCCAGCACCCATGGGGGGTACGAGCAGTACTTC
TRBJ2-3 . TRBV5-1 . CASSLNPASTDTQYF TGCGCCAGCAGCTTGAATCCAGCTAGCACAGATACGCAGTATTTT
TRBJ1-5 . TRBV19 . CASSIRRGASGQPQHF TGTGCCAGTAGTATAAGAAGAGGGGCTAGCGGTCAGCCCCAGCATTTT
TRBJ1-2 . TRBV2 . CASSEGGTSYPTF TGTGCCAGCAGTGAGGGAGGAACCTCGTATCCCACCTTC
TRBJ1-3 . TRBV27 TRBD1 CASSLGTAGNTIYF TGTGCCAGCAGTCTCGGGACAGCTGGAAACACCATATATTTT
TRBJ1-3 . TRBV30 . CAWSVGRNTIYF TGTGCCTGGAGTGTAGGGAGAAACACCATATATTTT
TRBJ1-2 . TRBV5-6 . CASSLGAGVNYGYTF TGTGCCAGCAGCTTAGGGGCGGGTGTTAACTATGGCTACACCTTC
TRBJ2-5 . TRBV19 TRBD1 CASSGQGRRQETQYF TGTGCCAGTAGTGGACAGGGTCGGCGGCAAGAGACCCAGTACTTC
TRBJ1-1 few TRBV29-1 . CSVGGGNTEAFF TGCAGCGTTGGGGGAGGGAACACTGAAGCTTTCTTT
TRBJ2-7 medium-sized TRBV20-1 . CSAESVREQYF TGCAGTGCCGAATCAGTTCGAGAGCAGTACTTC
TRBJ2-7 . TRBV18 TRBD2 CASSPTGGSHEQYF TGTGCCAGCTCACCTACCGGGGGGTCTCACGAGCAGTACTTC
TRBJ2-5 . TRBV18 . CASSPYSTTGQETQYF TGTGCCAGCTCACCATACTCTACAACAGGGCAAGAGACCCAGTACTTC
TRBJ1-1 . TRBV6-1 . CASSEEGQGRTEAFF TGTGCCAGCAGTGAAGAGGGGCAGGGTCGCACTGAAGCTTTCTTT
TRBJ1-1 . TRBV5-8 TRBD1 CASSLNRGTEAFF TGTGCCAGCAGCTTAAACAGGGGCACTGAAGCTTTCTTT
TRBJ2-5 . TRBV19 . CASSIGQETQYF TGTGCCAGTAGTATTGGGCAAGAGACCCAGTACTTC
TRBJ2-5 . TRBV4-1 . CASSQESRGETQYF TGCGCCAGCAGCCAAGAGTCGAGGGGAGAGACCCAGTACTTC
TRBJ1-2 . TRBV19 TRBD1 CASTIGGTVYGYTF TGTGCCAGTACTATAGGCGGGACAGTCTATGGCTACACCTTC
TRBJ1-1 . TRBV30 . CAWASVEAFF TGTGCCTGGGCCTCGGTAGAAGCTTTCTTT
TRBJ2-5 . TRBV18 TRBD1 CASSTGTGSGTQYF TGTGCCAGCTCAACCGGGACAGGGTCGGGGACCCAGTACTTC
TRBJ2-7 . TRBV4-1 . CASSQVGGSTPGEQYF TGCGCCAGCAGCCAAGTCGGGGGTTCCACCCCGGGCGAGCAGTACTTC
TRBJ2-4 . TRBV2 . CAILSLGEKNIQYF TGTGCCATCCTGTCCCTGGGGGAAAAAAACATTCAGTACTTC
TRBJ1-3 . TRBV19 . CASSIVPPRGTIYF TGTGCCAGTAGTATAGTACCCCCCAGAGGTACCATATATTTT
TRBJ2-3 once TRBV30 . CAWSVGDTETDTQYF TGTGCCTGGAGTGTAGGGGACACAGAGACAGATACGCAGTATTTT
TRBJ1-1 . TRBV4-1 TRBD1 CASSQAAGNRGPGTEAFF TGCGCCAGCAGCCAAGCTGCTGGAAACAGGGGCCCGGGGACTGAAGCTTTCTTT